Shown below are 18 T cell receptor beta chains from a single sample sequenced in a study of breast tumors, draining lymph nodes, adjacent tissues (dated by TCRdb to the mid-2010s). Lymph node samples came from the axillary draining lymph nodes of breast cancer patients. The library was produced with multiplex PCR. The reads were generated on an Illumina HiSeq 2000. Using fastp at Q25 and MiXCR, TCRdb reprocessed the public reads and kept productive beta chains. When rows share a CDR3 protein, they turn into one entry using the most common DNA and genes. For this sample the table gives over 200,000 distinct CDR3 sequences, of which about 34% were detected only once. The top ten clones comprise approximately 4% of the sample. The sequencing input was axillary lymph node tissue. These receptors originate from a female donor with breast cancer. Some clones in this sample may be carry-over from other donors' samples.

In this sample, this clonotype turned up many times. V and J are TRBV11-3 and TRBJ2-3; TRBD1 might be the D (5 bases). This CDR3 contains 12 residues. Trimming took off 6 bases at V and 3 bases at J, with 7 bases between the two ends. Germline lookup yields CDR1 SGHNT and CDR2 YENEEA. This CDR3 reads CASRHRTDTQYF. The CDR3 nucleotides read TGTGCCAGCAGACACAGGACAGATACGCAGTATTTT.

This clonotype appeared a few times. The chain joins TRBV18 to TRBJ2-5; maybe TRBD2 (5 bases). Germline lookup yields CDR1 KGHSH and CDR2 LQKENI. This CDR3 comprises 16 residues. V was trimmed by 1 base and J by 1 base, leaving 13 bases between them. The CDR3 loop is CASSPRRPGTQETQYF. CDR3 nucleotides: TGTGCCAGCTCACCACGAAGACCGGGAACCCAAGAGACCCAGTACTTC.

In this sample, this clonotype turned up many times. The CDR3 here is CASRDRGRGADTQYF. The DNA for the CDR3 is TGTGCCAGCAGAGACAGGGGGCGCGGGGCAGATACGCAGTATTTT. This rearrangement joins TRBV6-5 to TRBJ2-3; the match to TRBD1 covers 10 bases. The CDR3 covers 15 residues. CDR1 and CDR2 (germline): MNHEY, SVGAGI. V lost 6 bases to trimming and J lost 4 bases; unmatched junction nucleotides: 7.

In its sample, this clonotype was seen once. J is TRBJ1-2 and V is TRBV7-2, with a weak D call TRBD1 (5 bases). There are 14 residues in the CDR3. Trimming shortened V by 0 bases and J by 12 bases, and 17 bases separated the two germline ends. Looked up from germline, CDR1 is SGHTA and CDR2 is FQGNSA. Written as DNA, the CDR3 is TGTGCCAGCAGCTTAGCTGCAGGGCAATATGGAAACACCTTC. Residues: CASSLAAGQYGNTF.

This clonotype was detected a few times. A much larger clone differs by one base, so this may be a read error. V is TRBV9 and J is TRBJ2-1; no clear D gene. Germline V CDR1 and CDR2: SGDLS, YYNGEE. The length of the CDR3 is 15 residues. CDR3: CASSVAGLENNEPFF. CDR3 nucleotides: TGTGCCAGCAGCGTAGCTGGCCTGGAGAACAATGAGCCGTTCTTC.

The genes are TRBV7-2 and TRBJ1-6; 9 nucleotides line up with TRBD1. CDR1 and CDR2 (germline): SGHTA, FQGNSA. Trimming at V came to 5 bases and at J to 6 bases, leaving 8 bases not matched to a gene. There are 16 residues in the CDR3. The CDR3 region is CASSPRQGVGNSPLHF. CDR3 in DNA: TGTGCCAGCAGCCCACGACAGGGGGTAGGTAATTCACCCCTCCACTTT.

This clonotype came up many times. The chain has TRBV7-6 and TRBJ2-2; D call uncertain. With 7 bases removed from V and 7 bases from J, the gap between germline ends came to 16 bases. CDR1 and CDR2 from the germline V gene are SGHVS and FNYEAQ. This CDR3 spans 14 amino acids. CDR3 amino acids: CASTPPWSHGELFF. The DNA for the CDR3 is TGTGCCAGCACCCCCCCGTGGTCCCACGGGGAGCTGTTTTTT.

In this sample, this clonotype turned up a few times. The J gene is TRBJ1-5, the V gene TRBV28, with 7 bases identical to TRBD1. This CDR3 has 14 amino acids. Germline V gene data show CDR1 as MDHEN and CDR2 as SYDVKM. J was trimmed by 6 bases and V by 3 bases; bases with no gene match: 5. CDR3 nucleotide sequence: TGTGCCAGCAGTTTTAGAGGGGGCCCTCAGCCCCAGCATTTT. Its protein is CASSFRGGPQPQHF. Based on the CDR3 plus reference TRBV28 and TRBJ1-5, the full variable domain is DVKVTQSSRYLVKRTGEKVFLECVQDMDHENMFWYRQDPGLGLRLIYFSYDVKMKEKGDIPEGYSVSREKKERFSLILESASTNQTSMYLCASSFRGGPQPQHFGDGTRLSIL.

There are many counts of this clonotype. The rearrangement joins TRBV15 to TRBJ2-5; maybe TRBD1 (5 bases). Trimming took 1 base from V and 4 from J, leaving 10 bases between them. The CDR3 covers 14 residues. From germline, CDR1 is LNHNV and CDR2 YYDKDF (reference sequence). The CDR3 DNA sequence: TGTGCCACCAGCAGAGGTAGGGGCACAGAGACCCAGTACTTC. This encodes CATSRGRGTETQYF.

J is TRBJ2-5 and V is TRBV12-3 or TRBV12-4; 7 positions match TRBD2. The CDR3 has 15 amino acids. V trimming: 7 bases; J trimming: 5 bases; junction bases outside the gene matches: 13. The DNA for the CDR3 is TGTGCCAGCATCTCGGCTAGCGGAACCGGGGAGACCCAGTACTTC. It is translated as CASISASGTGETQYF.

This clonotype has just a few counts. The J gene is TRBJ1-6, the V gene TRBV9; 9 positions agree with TRBD1. The ends lost 2 bases at V and 9 bases at J; junction bases unmatched: 3. The CDR3 covers 14 residues. The germline V gene has CDR1 SGDLS and CDR2 YYNGEE. This chain's CDR3 is CASSVGTGSSPLHF. CDR3 nucleotides: TGTGCCAGCAGCGTTGGGACAGGGAGTTCACCCCTCCACTTT. Full variable domain (rest looked up from reference TRBV9 and TRBJ1-6): DSGVTQTPKHLITATGQRVTLRCSPRSGDLSVYWYQQSLDQGLQFLIQYYNGEERAKGNILERFSAQQFPDLHSELNLSSLELGDSALYFCASSVGTGSSPLHFGNGTRLTVT.

The V and J genes are TRBV2 and TRBJ2-1; TRBD2 matches at 11 bases. Per germline, CDR1 SNHLY and CDR2 FYNNEI. The junction had 4 bases not matched to a gene; V was cut back by 6 bases and J by 6 bases. This CDR3 is built from 14 residues. The DNA for the CDR3 is TGTGCCAGCAGACTTAGCGGGGGGGGCAATGAGCAGTTCTTC. This sequence encodes CASRLSGGGNEQFF.

In the case of this clonotype: This clone may be a read error of a much larger clone one base away. The CDR3 loop reads CASSQRDGGISGAHVLTF. CDR3 DNA: TGTGCCAGCAGCCAAAGGGACGGCGGCATCTCTGGGGCCCACGTCCTGACTTTC. The V gene is TRBV7-9, the J gene TRBJ2-6, with D perhaps given as TRBD1 or TRBD2 (5 bases each). The CDR3 covers 18 residues. In germline, CDR1 is SEHNR, CDR2 FQNEAQ (reference sequence).

The chain employs TRBV6-5 and TRBJ2-3; 8 bases match TRBD1. With V trimmed by 6 bases and J by 5 bases, 4 bases remained unmatched. Germline CDR1 reads MNHEY; CDR2 reads SVGAGI. The CDR3 loop spans 13 amino acids. CDR3 in amino acids: CASSRTGKDTQYF. The CDR3 DNA reads TGTGCCAGCAGCAGGACAGGGAAAGATACGCAGTATTTT.

This clonotype was seen many times. This rearrangement joins TRBV7-2 to TRBJ2-2; either TRBD1 or TRBD2 may fit D (5 bases each). Germline CDR1 is SGHTA and CDR2 is FQGNSA. This CDR3 comprises 16 residues. V was clipped by 5 bases and J by 6 bases, with 19 bases between them. The CDR3, as DNA: TGTGCCAGCAGCCCCCGGGGCGGGTCCACGGCCGGGGAGCTGTTTTTT. Protein sequence: CASSPRGGSTAGELFF.

This clonotype was detected only a few times. A much larger clone lies a single base off, so this may be a read error. Likely a read error: the CDR3 ends without its conserved phenylalanine or tryptophan. DNA of the CDR3: TGTGCCAGCAGCCCCACCGACAGGCGCTACGAGCAGTACCTC. It codes for CASSPTDRRYEQYL. The chain couples TRBV7-9 to TRBJ2-7; a weak D match, TRBD1 (6 bases). The germline CDR1 and CDR2 sequences are SEHNR and FQNEAQ (reference sequence). Trimming left V 5 bases short and J 3 bases short, with 14 bases between. The CDR3 runs 14 residues.

Details on this clonotype: The CDR3 end shows no conserved phenylalanine or tryptophan, and so a read error is likely. This rearrangement joins TRBV5-4 to TRBJ2-7; D gene uncertain. V lost 5 bases to trimming and J lost 1 base, with 7 bases between them. The germline V gene has CDR1 SGHNT and CDR2 YYREEE (reference sequence). This CDR3 is 12 amino acids long. CDR3 sequence reads: CASSSGSYEQYL. For the CDR3, the DNA is TGTGCCAGCAGTTCCGGGTCCTACGAGCAGTACCTC.

With respect to this clonotype: Sequence at one end of the junction differs from germline and may be a read error. The gene calls are TRBV20-1 and TRBJ2-1; possibly TRBD1 for D (5 bases). The CDR3 loop spans 11 amino acids. Germline-derived CDR1 and CDR2 are DFQATT and SNEGSKA (reference sequence). CDR3: CSATTGNEQSF. In DNA, the CDR3 is TGCAGTGCTACCACAGGCAATGAGCAGTCCTTC.